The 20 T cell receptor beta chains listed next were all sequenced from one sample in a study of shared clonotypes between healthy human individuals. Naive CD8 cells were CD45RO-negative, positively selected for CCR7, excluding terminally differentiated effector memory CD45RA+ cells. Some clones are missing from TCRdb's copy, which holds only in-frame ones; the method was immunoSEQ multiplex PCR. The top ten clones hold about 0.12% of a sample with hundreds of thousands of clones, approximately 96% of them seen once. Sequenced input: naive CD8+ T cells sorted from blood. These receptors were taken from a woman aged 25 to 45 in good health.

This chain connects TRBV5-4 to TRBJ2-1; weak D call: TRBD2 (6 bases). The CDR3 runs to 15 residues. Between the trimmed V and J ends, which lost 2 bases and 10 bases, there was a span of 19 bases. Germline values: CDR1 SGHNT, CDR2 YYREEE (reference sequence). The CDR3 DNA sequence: TGTGCCAGCAGCTTCCTTAGCGGCCGACCGCCGGAGCAGTTCTTC. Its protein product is CASSFLSGRPPEQFF.

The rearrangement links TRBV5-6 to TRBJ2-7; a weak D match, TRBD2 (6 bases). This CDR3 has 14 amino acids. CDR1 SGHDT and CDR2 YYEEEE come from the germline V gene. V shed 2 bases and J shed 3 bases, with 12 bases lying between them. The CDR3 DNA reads TGTGCCAGCAGCTTTCGACTAGGAAACTACGAGCAGTACTTC. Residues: CASSFRLGNYEQYF. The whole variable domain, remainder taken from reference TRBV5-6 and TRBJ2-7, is DAGVTQSPTHLIKTRGQQVTLRCSPKSGHDTVSWYQQALGQGPQFIFQYYEEEERQRGNFPDRFSGHQFPNYSSELNVNALLLGDSALYLCASSFRLGNYEQYFGPGTRLTVT.

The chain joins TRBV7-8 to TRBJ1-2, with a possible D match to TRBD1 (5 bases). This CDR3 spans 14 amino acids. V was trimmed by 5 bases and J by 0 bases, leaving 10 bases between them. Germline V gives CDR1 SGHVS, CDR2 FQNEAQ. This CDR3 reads CASSAGRTNYGYTF. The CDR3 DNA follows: TGTGCCAGCAGCGCGGGACGGACTAACTATGGCTACACCTTC.

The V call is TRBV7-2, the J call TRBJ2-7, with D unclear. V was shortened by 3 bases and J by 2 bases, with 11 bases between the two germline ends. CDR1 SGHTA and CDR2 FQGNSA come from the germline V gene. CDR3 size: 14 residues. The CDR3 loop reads CASSLTTRTYEQYF. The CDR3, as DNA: TGTGCCAGCAGCTTGACGACTCGTACCTACGAGCAGTACTTC.

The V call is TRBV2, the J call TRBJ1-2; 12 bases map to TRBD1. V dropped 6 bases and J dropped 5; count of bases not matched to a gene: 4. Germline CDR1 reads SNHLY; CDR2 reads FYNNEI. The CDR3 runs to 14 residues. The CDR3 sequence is CASRGTGGNYGYTF. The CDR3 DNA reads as TGTGCCAGCAGGGGGACAGGGGGCAATTATGGCTACACCTTC.

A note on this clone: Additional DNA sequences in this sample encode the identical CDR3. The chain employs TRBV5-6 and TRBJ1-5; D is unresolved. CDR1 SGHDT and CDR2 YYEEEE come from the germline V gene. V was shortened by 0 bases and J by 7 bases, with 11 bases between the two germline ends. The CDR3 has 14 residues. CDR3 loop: CASSLGAGNQPQHF. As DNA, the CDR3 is TGTGCCAGCAGCTTGGGCGCGGGAAACCAGCCCCAGCATTTT.

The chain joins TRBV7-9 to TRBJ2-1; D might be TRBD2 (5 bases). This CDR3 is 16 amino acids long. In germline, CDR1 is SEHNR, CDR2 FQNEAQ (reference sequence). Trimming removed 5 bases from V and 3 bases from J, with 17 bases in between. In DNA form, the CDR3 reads TGTGCCAGCAGCCCCTGGTCGGGGAGTAGCTACAATGAGCAGTTCTTC. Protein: CASSPWSGSSYNEQFF.

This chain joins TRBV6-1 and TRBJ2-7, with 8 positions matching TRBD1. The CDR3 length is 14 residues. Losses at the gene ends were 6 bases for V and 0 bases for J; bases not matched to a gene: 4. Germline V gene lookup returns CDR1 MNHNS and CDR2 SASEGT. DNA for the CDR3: TGTGCCAGCAGCGGCAGGGGGCCCTCCTACGAGCAGTACTTC. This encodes CASSGRGPSYEQYF.

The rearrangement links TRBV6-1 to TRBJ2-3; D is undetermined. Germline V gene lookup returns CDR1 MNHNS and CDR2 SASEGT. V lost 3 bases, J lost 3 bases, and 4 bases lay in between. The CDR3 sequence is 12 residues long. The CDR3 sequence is CASSDGTDTQYF. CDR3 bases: TGTGCCAGCAGTGACGGGACAGATACGCAGTATTTT.

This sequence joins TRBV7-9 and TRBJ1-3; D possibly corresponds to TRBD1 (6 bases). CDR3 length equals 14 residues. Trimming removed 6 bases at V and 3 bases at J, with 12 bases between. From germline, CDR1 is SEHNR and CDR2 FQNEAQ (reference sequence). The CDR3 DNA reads TGTGCCAGCAGTTCGACAGGAGTTGGAAACACCATATATTTT. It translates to CASSSTGVGNTIYF.

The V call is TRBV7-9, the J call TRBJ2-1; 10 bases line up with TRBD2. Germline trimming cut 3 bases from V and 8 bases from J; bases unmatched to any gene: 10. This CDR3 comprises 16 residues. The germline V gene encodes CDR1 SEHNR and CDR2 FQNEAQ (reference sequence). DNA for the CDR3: TGTGCCAGCAGCTTTACACTAGCGGGAAATCCCCATGAGCAGTTCTTC. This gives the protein CASSFTLAGNPHEQFF.

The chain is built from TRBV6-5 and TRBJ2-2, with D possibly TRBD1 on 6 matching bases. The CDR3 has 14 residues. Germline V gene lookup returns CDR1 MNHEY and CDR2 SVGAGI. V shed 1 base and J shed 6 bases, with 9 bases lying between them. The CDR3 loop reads CASSYFGTSGELFF. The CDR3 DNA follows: TGTGCCAGCAGTTACTTTGGGACATCCGGGGAGCTGTTTTTT.

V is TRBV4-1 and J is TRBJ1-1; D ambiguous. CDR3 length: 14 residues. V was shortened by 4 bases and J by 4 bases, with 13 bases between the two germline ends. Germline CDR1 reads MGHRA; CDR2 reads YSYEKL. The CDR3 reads CASSLRSGSTEAFF. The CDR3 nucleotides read TGCGCCAGCAGCCTGAGGTCCGGTAGCACTGAAGCTTTCTTT.

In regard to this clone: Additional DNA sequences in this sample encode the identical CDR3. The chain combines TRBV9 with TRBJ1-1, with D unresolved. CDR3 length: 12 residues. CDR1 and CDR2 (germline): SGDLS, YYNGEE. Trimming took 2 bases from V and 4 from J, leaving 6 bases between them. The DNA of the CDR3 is TGTGCCAGCAGCGTCGAAGGCACTGAAGCTTTCTTT. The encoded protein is CASSVEGTEAFF.

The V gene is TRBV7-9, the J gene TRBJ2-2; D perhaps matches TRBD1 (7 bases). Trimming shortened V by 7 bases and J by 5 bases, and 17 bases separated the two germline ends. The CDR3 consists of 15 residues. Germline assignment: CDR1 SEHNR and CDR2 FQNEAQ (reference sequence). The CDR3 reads CASIYPQGGTGELFF. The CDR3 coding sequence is TGTGCCAGCATCTACCCCCAGGGGGGTACCGGGGAGCTGTTTTTT.

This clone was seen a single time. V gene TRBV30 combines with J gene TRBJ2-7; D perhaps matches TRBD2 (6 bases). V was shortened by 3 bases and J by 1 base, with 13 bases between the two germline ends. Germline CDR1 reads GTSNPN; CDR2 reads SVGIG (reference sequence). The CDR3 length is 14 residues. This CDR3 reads CAWSHTGVSYEQYF. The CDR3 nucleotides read TGTGCCTGGAGCCACACGGGAGTGTCCTACGAGCAGTACTTC. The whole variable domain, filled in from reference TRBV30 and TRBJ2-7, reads SQTIHQWPATLVQPVGSPLSLECTVEGTSNPNLYWYRQAAGRGLQLLFYSVGIGQISSEVPQNLSASRPQDRQFILSSKKLLLSDSGFYLCAWSHTGVSYEQYFGPGTRLTVT.

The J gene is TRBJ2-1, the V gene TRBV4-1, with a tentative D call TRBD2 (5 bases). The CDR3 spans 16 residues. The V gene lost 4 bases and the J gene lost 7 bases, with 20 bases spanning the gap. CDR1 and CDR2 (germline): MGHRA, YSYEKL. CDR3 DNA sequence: TGCGCCAGCAGCCCAAGGGAGTGGACTCCCATTAATGAGCAGTTCTTC. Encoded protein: CASSPREWTPINEQFF.

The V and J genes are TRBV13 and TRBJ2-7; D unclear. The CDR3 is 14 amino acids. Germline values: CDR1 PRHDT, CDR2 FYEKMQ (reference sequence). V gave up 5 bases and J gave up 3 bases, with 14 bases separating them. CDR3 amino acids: CASSPDPAGYEQYF. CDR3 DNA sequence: TGTGCCAGCAGCCCCGACCCCGCCGGCTACGAGCAGTACTTC.

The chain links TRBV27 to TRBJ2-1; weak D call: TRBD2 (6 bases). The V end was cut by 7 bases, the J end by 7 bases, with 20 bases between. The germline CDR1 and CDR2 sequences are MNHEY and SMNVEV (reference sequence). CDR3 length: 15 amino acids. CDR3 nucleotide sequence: TGTGCCAGCATGCCGGGGGTCCTAGCCGAGAATGAGCAGTTCTTC. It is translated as CASMPGVLAENEQFF.

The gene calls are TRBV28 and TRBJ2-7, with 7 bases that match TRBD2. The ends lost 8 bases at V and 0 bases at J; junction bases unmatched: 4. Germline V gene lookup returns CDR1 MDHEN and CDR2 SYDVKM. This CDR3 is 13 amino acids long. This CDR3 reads CASRGRSSYEQYF. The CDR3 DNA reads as TGTGCCAGCCGCGGGAGAAGCTCCTACGAGCAGTACTTC.